Following are 31 T cell receptor beta chains from one sample sequenced in a study of cytomegalovirus exposure and HLA in healthy donors. The primer mix had 60 Vbeta and 13 Jbeta primers. Libraries were prepared by immunoSEQ multiplex PCR; TCRdb keeps only in-frame clonotypes and omits some of them. The data hold about 120,000 clones, with 70% to 85% observed a single time. The sample comprised PBMCs. These receptors were collected from a man in his late teens or twenties in good health and CMV-seropositive.

A few counts support this clone. The chain is built from TRBV6-5 and TRBJ2-5; the D gene is possibly TRBD1 (6 bases). CDR3 size: 16 residues. Germline V gives CDR1 MNHEY, CDR2 SVGAGI. V lost 4 bases and J 2 bases, leaving 17 bases between the germline ends. CDR3 protein: CASSSGSGTTQETQYF. Written as DNA, the CDR3 is TGTGCCAGCAGTTCCGGCTCCGGGACAACTCAAGAGACCCAGTACTTC.

The CDR3 region is CASSLAVAGYGYTF. The CDR3 DNA reads as TGCGCCAGCAGCTTGGCGGTGGCGGGCTATGGCTACACCTTC. The chain couples TRBV5-1 to TRBJ1-2; no clear D. Germline CDR1 SGHRS, CDR2 YFSETQ. This CDR3 region has 14 residues. Trimming took 0 bases from V and 4 from J, leaving 10 bases between them.

This clone has just a few counts. J is TRBJ2-7 and V is TRBV6-6, with D possibly TRBD2 on 7 matching bases. Germline V lookup: CDR1 MNHNY, CDR2 SVGAGI (reference sequence). This CDR3 comprises 16 residues. Trimming removed 0 bases from V and 2 bases from J, with 14 bases in between. CDR3 amino acids: CASSYSYGGGTYEQYF. Here the CDR3 DNA reads TGTGCCAGCAGTTACTCCTATGGGGGGGGCACCTACGAGCAGTACTTC.

The CDR3 spells CASSRSPGGAYGYTF. CDR3 DNA: TGTGCCAGCAGTAGATCGCCAGGGGGCGCATATGGCTACACCTTC. The chain employs TRBV6-5 and TRBJ1-2; 8 bases match TRBD1. The germline CDR1 and CDR2 sequences are MNHEY and SVGAGI. V lost 5 bases to trimming and J lost 5 bases; unmatched junction nucleotides: 10. This CDR3 has 15 residues.

This chain connects TRBV13 to TRBJ2-1; D gene unclear. Germline assignment: CDR1 PRHDT and CDR2 FYEKMQ (reference sequence). The ends were cut back, 6 bases at V and 6 bases at J, with 24 bases in the middle. The length of the CDR3 is 17 residues. CDR3 nucleotide sequence: TGTGCCAGCAGTCCCGAGGCGGAAGTCCCTTCGGGCAATGAGCAGTTCTTC. Translated: CASSPEAEVPSGNEQFF.

The chain is built from TRBV6-1 and TRBJ1-6; 9 bases map to TRBD1. CDR1 MNHNS and CDR2 SASEGT come from the germline V gene. The junction had 5 bases not matched to a gene; V was cut back by 1 base and J by 10 bases. The CDR3 totals 15 residues. The CDR3 DNA follows: TGTGCCAGCAGTGAAGGAGGGACAGGGAGGTCACCCCTCCACTTT. It specifies CASSEGGTGRSPLHF.

This clone turned up a few times. V gene TRBV7-9 combines with J gene TRBJ2-2; 11 bases align to TRBD1. CDR3 size: 15 residues. V shed 5 bases and J 2 bases; nucleotides not matched to a gene: 1. Germline lookup yields CDR1 SEHNR and CDR2 FQNEAQ (reference sequence). The CDR3 here is CASSGTGGNTGELFF. In DNA, the CDR3 is TGTGCCAGCAGCGGGACAGGGGGTAACACCGGGGAGCTGTTTTTT.

The chain combines TRBV28 with TRBJ2-1; unclear D gene. CDR1 is MDHEN and CDR2 is SYDVKM in the germline V gene. There are 13 residues in the CDR3. V dropped 2 bases and J dropped 2 bases, with 4 bases sitting between them. The chain's CDR3 is CASSLQAYNEQFF. CDR3 DNA sequence: TGTGCCAGCAGTTTACAGGCCTACAATGAGCAGTTCTTC.

The chain uses TRBV7-9 and TRBJ1-1, with 10 positions matching TRBD1. J lost 5 bases, V lost 3 bases, and 3 bases had no gene match. From germline, CDR1 is SEHNR and CDR2 FQNEAQ (reference sequence). This CDR3 is built from 14 residues. The CDR3 loop reads CASSLTGGETEAFF. For the CDR3, the DNA is TGTGCCAGCAGCTTGACAGGGGGCGAGACTGAAGCTTTCTTT. The full variable domain, rest sourced from reference TRBV7-9 and TRBJ1-1, is DTGVSQNPRHKITKRGQNVTFRCDPISEHNRLYWYRQTLGQGPEFLTYFQNEAQLEKSRLLSDRFSAERPKGSFSTLEIQRTEQGDSAMYLCASSLTGGETEAFFGQGTRLTVV.

This rearrangement joins TRBV27 to TRBJ2-7; weak D call: TRBD1 (6 bases). Trimming shortened V by 6 bases and J by 2 bases, and 17 bases separated the two germline ends. Germline-derived CDR1 and CDR2 are MNHEY and SMNVEV (reference sequence). The CDR3 runs 15 residues. CDR3 DNA sequence: TGTGCCAGCAGAAGCGGACAGTCTTTCGCCTACGAGCAGTACTTC. Its translation is CASRSGQSFAYEQYF.

The chain is built from TRBV5-6 and TRBJ2-7; 10 bases map to TRBD2. CDR3 length: 17 amino acids. The J segment lost 5 bases and the V segment lost 3 bases, leaving 14 bases of the junction unmatched. Looked up from germline, CDR1 is SGHDT and CDR2 is YYEEEE. CDR3 loop: CASSWESSGGSWDEQYF. Here the CDR3 DNA reads TGTGCCAGCAGCTGGGAAAGTAGCGGGGGGTCATGGGACGAGCAGTACTTC.

This chain uses TRBV19 with TRBJ2-7; maybe TRBD1 (6 bases). Germline V gene lookup returns CDR1 LNHDA and CDR2 SQIVND (reference sequence). V shed 5 bases and J shed 6 bases, with 11 bases lying between them. This CDR3 is built from 12 residues. The CDR3 coding sequence is TGTGCCAGTAGTCTCGGACAGTCCGAGCAGTACTTC. This encodes CASSLGQSEQYF.

V gene TRBV11-2 combines with J gene TRBJ1-4; 9 bases align to TRBD1. V lost 2 bases to trimming and J lost 8 bases; unmatched junction nucleotides: 6. CDR3 length: 15 residues. In germline, CDR1 is SGHAT, CDR2 FQNNGV. CDR3 sequence reads: CASSLLQGAREKLFF. Here the CDR3 DNA reads TGTGCCAGCAGCTTACTACAGGGGGCGCGAGAAAAACTGTTTTTT.

V usage is TRBV9 and J usage is TRBJ2-1, with TRBD2 matching over 9 bases. The germline V gene has CDR1 SGDLS and CDR2 YYNGEE. This CDR3 is built from 20 residues. The J segment lost 4 bases and the V segment lost 2 bases, leaving 19 bases of the junction unmatched. The CDR3 spells CASSVISRGTGTSRYNEQFF. The DNA for the CDR3 is TGTGCCAGCAGCGTGATTAGTAGGGGAACCGGGACTAGCAGATACAATGAGCAGTTCTTC.

Concerning this clone itself: This sample includes further DNA sequences coding for the same CDR3. The chain couples TRBV27 to TRBJ2-7; maybe TRBD1 (6 bases). The CDR3 has 14 residues. Germline lookup yields CDR1 MNHEY and CDR2 SMNVEV (reference sequence). Between the trimmed V and J ends, which lost 5 bases and 0 bases, there was a span of 11 bases. The CDR3 region has the DNA TGTGCCAGCAGTCTCACAGGGAGCTCCTACGAGCAGTACTTC. Its protein product is CASSLTGSSYEQYF.

The chain combines TRBV7-8 with TRBJ1-2; TRBD1 matches 7 bases. V gave up 5 bases and J gave up 3 bases; unmatched junction bases: 9. The CDR3 covers 15 residues. Per germline, CDR1 SGHVS and CDR2 FQNEAQ. CDR3 bases: TGTGCCAGCAGCCCCCGGGACAGCAATTACTATGGCTACACCTTC. It is translated as CASSPRDSNYYGYTF.

This chain links TRBV13 with TRBJ2-3; D is possibly TRBD1 (6 bases). V lost 3 bases and J lost 1, with 8 bases in between. The germline V gene has CDR1 PRHDT and CDR2 FYEKMQ (reference sequence). The CDR3 is 14 amino acids. The CDR3 spells CASSFRGGTDTQYF. DNA of the CDR3: TGTGCCAGCAGCTTCAGGGGAGGCACAGATACGCAGTATTTT.

The rearrangement uses TRBV7-2 and TRBJ1-1, with 8 bases that match TRBD1. The CDR3 runs to 16 residues. J gave up 4 bases and V 4 bases, and 11 bases lay outside the gene matches. Germline lookup yields CDR1 SGHTA and CDR2 FQGNSA. Here the CDR3 reads CASSSRTGIISTEAFF. CDR3 coding DNA: TGTGCCAGCAGCTCACGGACAGGGATAATTAGCACTGAAGCTTTCTTT.

The chain links TRBV27 to TRBJ2-7; 9 bases line up with TRBD2. Trimming cost V 5 bases and J 0 bases; bases outside gene matches: 2. Germline CDR1 is MNHEY and CDR2 is SMNVEV (reference sequence). The CDR3 contains 14 residues. The CDR3 reads CASSLAGNSYEQYF. The CDR3 region has the DNA TGTGCCAGCAGTCTAGCGGGAAACTCCTACGAGCAGTACTTC.

The chain is built from TRBV2 and TRBJ2-3; 11 bases line up with TRBD2. The CDR3 is 16 residues long. V lost 1 base, J lost 4 bases, and 4 bases stayed unmatched. The germline V gene encodes CDR1 SNHLY and CDR2 FYNNEI. CDR3 amino acids: CASSEGTSGGSDTQYF. In nucleotides, the CDR3 is TGTGCCAGCAGTGAAGGCACTAGCGGGGGATCAGATACGCAGTATTTT.

The chain couples TRBV6-1 to TRBJ1-2; TRBD1 matches 11 bases. CDR3 length equals 12 residues. Per the germline V gene, CDR1 is MNHNS and CDR2 is SASEGT. CDR3 sequence (DNA): TGTACCGTAGGGACAGGGGGAAGCGGCTACACCTTC. This encodes CTVGTGGSGYTF.

The chain employs TRBV30 and TRBJ2-1, with D possibly being TRBD2 (6 bases). CDR3 length: 16 amino acids. Germline CDR1 reads GTSNPN; CDR2 reads SVGIG (reference sequence). Between the trimmed V and J ends, which lost 5 bases and 0 bases, there was a span of 17 bases. The CDR3: CAWARAGIHSYNEQFF. CDR3 DNA sequence: TGTGCCTGGGCCAGGGCGGGGATCCACTCCTACAATGAGCAGTTCTTC.

V and J are TRBV5-1 and TRBJ2-5; D possibly corresponds to TRBD2 (6 bases). Germline assignment: CDR1 SGHRS and CDR2 YFSETQ. The CDR3 runs 15 residues. V lost 0 bases and J lost 5, with 14 bases in between. CDR3 sequence reads: CASSLEGAGPETQYF. DNA of the CDR3: TGCGCCAGCAGCTTGGAAGGCGCGGGACCGGAGACCCAGTACTTC. The variable domain in full, with the rest retrieved from reference TRBV5-1 and TRBJ2-5, is KAGVTQTPRYLIKTRGQQVTLSCSPISGHRSVSWYQQTPGQGLQFLFEYFSETQRNKGNFPGRFSGRQFSNSRSEMNVSTLELGDSALYLCASSLEGAGPETQYFGPGTRLLVL.

The J gene is TRBJ2-1, the V gene TRBV6-5; TRBD1 agrees at 8 bases. Germline CDR1 and CDR2: MNHEY and SVGAGI. The length of the CDR3 is 15 residues. J lost 9 bases, V lost 6 bases, and 13 bases had no gene match. This CDR3 is CASSPPGQVSGEQFF. CDR3 in DNA: TGTGCCAGCAGCCCCCCGGGACAGGTTTCCGGTGAGCAGTTCTTC.

In this sample, this clone turned up a few times. V is TRBV6-1 and J is TRBJ1-5; D is possibly TRBD1 (5 bases). The ends were cut back, 2 bases at V and 2 bases at J, with 10 bases in the middle. The CDR3 extends over 15 amino acids. Per germline, CDR1 MNHNS and CDR2 SASEGT. Written as DNA, the CDR3 is TGTGCCAGCAGTGAACGGGGGTCTGGCAATCAGCCCCAGCATTTT. It specifies CASSERGSGNQPQHF.

CDR3 DNA sequence: TGTGCCAGCAGCCAATCGTGGGGGGAGGTGGGTGAAGCTTTCTTT. It yields the protein CASSQSWGEVGEAFF. The chain carries TRBV5-8 and TRBJ1-1; TRBD1 is a possible D gene (5 bases). This CDR3 region has 15 residues. With 4 bases removed from V and 7 bases from J, the gap between germline ends came to 20 bases. Looked up from germline, CDR1 is SGHTS and CDR2 is YDEGEE.

The gene calls are TRBV11-3 and TRBJ2-3; the match to TRBD2 covers 10 bases. With 3 bases clipped from V and 7 bases from J, the junction kept 4 bases outside the gene matches. The V gene's germline CDR1 is SGHNT and CDR2 YENEEA. This CDR3 comprises 14 residues. In nucleotides, the CDR3 is TGTGCCAGCAGCTTTGCTAGCGGGAGAAATACGCAGTATTTT. Its protein is CASSFASGRNTQYF.

The chain links TRBV10-1 to TRBJ1-1, with D tentatively TRBD1 (6 bases). The CDR3 contains 13 residues. The V gene's germline CDR1 is WNHNN and CDR2 SYGVQD (reference sequence). V shed 0 bases and J shed 5 bases, with 7 bases lying between them. The CDR3 loop is CASSESGATEAFF. The CDR3 bases are TGCGCCAGCAGTGAGTCGGGGGCGACTGAAGCTTTCTTT.

This clone was seen more than once but under ten times. V is TRBV10-1 and J is TRBJ1-1, with 7 bases fitting TRBD1. Germline loops: CDR1 WNHNN, CDR2 SYGVQD (reference sequence). J was trimmed by 5 bases and V by 2 bases; bases with no gene match: 5. The CDR3 runs to 14 residues. The CDR3 region is CASSEGAGGTEAFF. CDR3 DNA sequence: TGCGCCAGCAGTGAGGGGGCAGGGGGTACTGAAGCTTTCTTT.

This clone was seen more than once but under ten times. One junction end disagrees with the germline gene, perhaps due to a read error. The chain employs TRBV7-7 and TRBJ2-5; D may be TRBD2 (6 bases). CDR1 and CDR2 (germline): SSHAT, FNYEAQ (reference sequence). CDR3 length: 14 residues. The CDR3 DNA sequence: TGTGCTAGCAGCCCGACCGGAGGGGTAGAGACCCAGTACTTC. Translation gives CASSPTGGVETQYF.

The chain joins TRBV29-1 to TRBJ1-2, with D unresolved. Germline CDR1 SQVTM, CDR2 ANQGSEA. This CDR3 is 13 amino acids long. V lost 6 bases and J 5 bases, leaving 16 bases between the germline ends. CDR3 nucleotide sequence: TGCAGCGTCCGGGAAGGCCGGGGATATGGCTACACCTTC. Translating gives CSVREGRGYGYTF.